This T cell receptor beta chain was identified in a study of blood T cell repertoires in COVID-19. Study-level information: Italy, Spain and the United States were the sources of the convalescent and acute COVID-19 samples.

Measured with immunoSEQ multiplex PCR; TCRdb has only the in-frame clones, and not every one. The repertoire includes around 62,000 clones, 80% to 85% of them detected once, and roughly 9.2% sits in the top ten. This CDR3 region has 15 residues. V was trimmed by 3 bases and J by 2 bases, leaving 12 bases between them. Per the germline V gene, CDR1 is KGHSH and CDR2 is LQKENI. The chain recombines TRBV18 with TRBJ2-3; possible D gene TRBD1, 5 bases. The sample consisted of peripheral blood. This TCR was sampled from a man aged 50 or older with active COVID-19. The CDR3 is CASSPGYRPTDTQYF. In DNA form, the CDR3 reads TGTGCCAGCTCACCGGGATACAGGCCCACAGATACGCAGTATTTT.